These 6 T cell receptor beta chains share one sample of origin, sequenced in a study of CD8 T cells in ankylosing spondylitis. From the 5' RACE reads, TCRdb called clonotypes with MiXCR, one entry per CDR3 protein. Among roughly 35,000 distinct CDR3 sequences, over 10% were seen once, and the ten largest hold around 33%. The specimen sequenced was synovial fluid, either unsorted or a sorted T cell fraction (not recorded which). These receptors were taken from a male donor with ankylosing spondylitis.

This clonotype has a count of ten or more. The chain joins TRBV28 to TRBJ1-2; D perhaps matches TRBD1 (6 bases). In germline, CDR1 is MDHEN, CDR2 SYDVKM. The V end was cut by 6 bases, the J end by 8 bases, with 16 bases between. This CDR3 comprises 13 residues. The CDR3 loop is CASRLQGLLGYTF. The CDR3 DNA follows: TGTGCCAGCAGGTTACAGGGTCTATTAGGCTACACCTTC.

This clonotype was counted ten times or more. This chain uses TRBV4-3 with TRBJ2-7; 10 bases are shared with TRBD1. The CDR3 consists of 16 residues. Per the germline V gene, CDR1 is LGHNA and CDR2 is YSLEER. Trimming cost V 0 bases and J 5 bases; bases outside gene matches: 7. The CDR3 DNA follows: TGCGCCAGCAGCCAAGACCTCCGGACAGGGGGGGACGAGCAGTACTTC. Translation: CASSQDLRTGGDEQYF.

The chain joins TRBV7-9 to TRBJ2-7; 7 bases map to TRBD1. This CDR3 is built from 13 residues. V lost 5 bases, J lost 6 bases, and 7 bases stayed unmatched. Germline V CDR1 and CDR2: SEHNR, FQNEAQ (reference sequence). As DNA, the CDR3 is TGTGCCAGCAGCCCTCCCGGGACAGCCGAGCAGTACTTC. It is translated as CASSPPGTAEQYF.

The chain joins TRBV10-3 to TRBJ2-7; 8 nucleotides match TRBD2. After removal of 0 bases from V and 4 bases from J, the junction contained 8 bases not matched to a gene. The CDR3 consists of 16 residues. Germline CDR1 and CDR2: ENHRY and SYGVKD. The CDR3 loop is CAISESLAGWGYEQYF. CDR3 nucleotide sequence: TGTGCCATCAGTGAGTCGTTAGCGGGGTGGGGTTACGAGCAGTACTTC.

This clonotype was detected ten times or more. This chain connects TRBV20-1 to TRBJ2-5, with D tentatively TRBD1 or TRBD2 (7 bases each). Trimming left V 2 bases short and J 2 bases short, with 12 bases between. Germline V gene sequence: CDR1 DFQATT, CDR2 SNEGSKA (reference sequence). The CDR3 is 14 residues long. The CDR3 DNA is TGCAGTGCTAGAACAGGGGAGGGGCAAGAGACCCAGTACTTC. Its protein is CSARTGEGQETQYF.

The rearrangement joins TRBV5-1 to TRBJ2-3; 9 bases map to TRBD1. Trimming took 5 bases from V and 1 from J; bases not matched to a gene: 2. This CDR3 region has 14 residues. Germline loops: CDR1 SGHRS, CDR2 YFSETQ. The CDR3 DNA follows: TGCGCCAGCAGGACAGGGGGTCGCACAGATACGCAGTATTTT. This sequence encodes CASRTGGRTDTQYF. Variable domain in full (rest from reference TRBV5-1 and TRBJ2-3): KAGVTQTPRYLIKTRGQQVTLSCSPISGHRSVSWYQQTPGQGLQFLFEYFSETQRNKGNFPGRFSGRQFSNSRSEMNVSTLELGDSALYLCASRTGGRTDTQYFGPGTRLTVL.